The 9 T cell receptor beta chains listed next were all sequenced from one sample in a study of cytomegalovirus exposure and HLA in healthy donors. Primers for the PCR totalled 60 Vbeta and 13 Jbeta. Measured with immunoSEQ multiplex PCR; TCRdb has only the in-frame clones, and not every one. Here the sample spans around 140,000 clones, 80% being singletons. The sequenced sample was PBMCs. The receptors come from a man in his forties or fifties in good health and CMV-seronegative.

The rearrangement joins TRBV5-1 to TRBJ1-5; weak D call: TRBD1 (6 bases). Trimming took off 0 bases at V and 9 bases at J, with 13 bases between the two ends. The CDR3 runs 14 residues. Germline-derived CDR1 and CDR2 are SGHRS and YFSETQ. The CDR3 protein is CASSLGQEIGPQHF. Written as DNA, the CDR3 is TGCGCCAGCAGCTTGGGACAGGAGATTGGGCCCCAGCATTTT.

The chain combines TRBV6-1 with TRBJ1-2; D possibly corresponds to TRBD1 (5 bases). CDR1 MNHNS and CDR2 SASEGT come from the germline V gene. V was pared by 6 bases and J by 6 bases, with 14 bases between. The CDR3 has 13 amino acids. The DNA for the CDR3 is TGTGCCAGCAGCCCACGACAGTATGATGGCTACACCTTC. It encodes CASSPRQYDGYTF.

This clone showed up just a few times. The chain recombines TRBV30 with TRBJ1-6, with D possibly being TRBD1 (6 bases). Germline V gene lookup returns CDR1 GTSNPN and CDR2 SVGIG (reference sequence). This CDR3 is 13 amino acids long. Trimming removed 6 bases from V and 8 bases from J, with 14 bases in between. CDR3 region: CACNRATHSPLHF. In DNA, the CDR3 is TGTGCCTGTAACAGGGCGACCCATTCACCCCTCCACTTT.

The chain links TRBV7-2 to TRBJ2-2; 10 positions match TRBD2. Per germline, CDR1 SGHTA and CDR2 FQGNSA. The V gene end was trimmed by 4 bases and the J gene end by 6 bases; junction bases not matched to a gene: 8. This CDR3 is built from 16 residues. CDR3 loop: CASSSLAGGLAGELFF. Written as DNA, the CDR3 is TGTGCCAGCAGCTCCTTAGCGGGGGGCCTGGCCGGGGAGCTGTTTTTT.

This chain links TRBV18 with TRBJ2-7; tentatively, D is TRBD2 (6 bases). Germline V lookup: CDR1 KGHSH, CDR2 LQKENI. V was cut by 0 bases and J by 2 bases, with 11 bases left in between. This CDR3 region has 15 residues. The CDR3 here is CASSPPTSPTYEQYF. The CDR3 DNA sequence: TGTGCCAGCTCACCACCGACTAGTCCAACCTACGAGCAGTACTTC.

The rearrangement uses TRBV25-1 and TRBJ2-7, with 9 bases aligning to TRBD1. The V segment lost 9 bases and the J segment 6 bases; nucleotides outside the gene matches: 6. The CDR3 spans 12 residues. Germline-derived CDR1 and CDR2 are MGHDK and SYGVNS. CDR3: CARRDRDPEQYF. CDR3 coding DNA: TGTGCCAGAAGGGACAGGGACCCCGAGCAGTACTTC.

J is TRBJ2-7 and V is TRBV4-3; D gene uncertain. This CDR3 spans 14 amino acids. Germline assignment: CDR1 LGHNA and CDR2 YSLEER. Trimming removed 1 base from V and 0 bases from J, with 7 bases in between. CDR3 sequence: CASSQASGSYEQYF. CDR3 nucleotides: TGCGCCAGCAGCCAAGCTTCAGGCTCCTACGAGCAGTACTTC.

V usage is TRBV19 and J usage is TRBJ1-4; 7 bases line up with TRBD1. Germline trimming cut 3 bases from V and 4 bases from J; bases unmatched to any gene: 11. The CDR3 is 17 residues long. CDR1 is LNHDA, CDR2 SQIVND, per germline (reference sequence). DNA of the CDR3: TGTGCCAGTAGTATCACACAACAGGGGCGGTTTAATGAAAAACTGTTTTTT. Its protein is CASSITQQGRFNEKLFF.

V gene TRBV5-5 combines with J gene TRBJ1-1; TRBD1 is a possible D gene (5 bases). Per germline, CDR1 SGHKS and CDR2 YYEKEE (reference sequence). This CDR3 has 14 amino acids. Trimming cost V 1 base and J 2 bases, with 9 bases left between them. CDR3 sequence (DNA): TGTGCCAGCAGCTTGCGACAGACTAACACTGAAGCTTTCTTT. It is translated as CASSLRQTNTEAFF. Full variable domain (remainder filled in from reference TRBV5-5 and TRBJ1-1): DAGVTQSPTHLIKTRGQQVTLRCSPISGHKSVSWYQQVLGQGPQFIFQYYEKEERGRGNFPDRFSARQFPNYSSELNVNALLLGDSALYLCASSLRQTNTEAFFGQGTRLTVV.